These 26 T cell receptor beta chains were sequenced from one sample in a study of blood T cell repertoires in COVID-19. Repertoires were generated with immunoSEQ multiplex PCR, while TCRdb's copy carries only in-frame clones and drops some. Among 140,000 to 150,000 clones listed, over 75% were seen once. The sequencing input was peripheral blood. These receptors were obtained from a human donor in a cohort sampled during active COVID-19.

This clone has just one count. The chain joins TRBV11-3 to TRBJ2-2; D might be TRBD1 (6 bases). The V and J ends lost 2 bases and 1 base respectively, with 11 bases between them. This CDR3 contains 16 residues. Germline lookup yields CDR1 SGHNT and CDR2 YENEEA. The CDR3 DNA reads as TGTGCCAGCAGCTTAAAAGTACAGGGGAACACCGGGGAGCTGTTTTTT. Translating gives CASSLKVQGNTGELFF.

The CDR3 sequence is CASSAQGGSNQPQHF. The CDR3 nucleotides are TGTGCCAGCAGTGCACAGGGTGGCAGCAATCAGCCCCAGCATTTT. The V gene is TRBV6-4, the J gene TRBJ1-5, with D possibly being TRBD1 (6 bases). Looked up from germline, CDR1 is MRHNA and CDR2 is SNTAGT. The CDR3 has 15 residues. The germline V and J ends were trimmed by 4 bases and 1 base, with 11 bases remaining between them.

A remark on this clone: Other DNA sequences in the same sample also yield this CDR3. The rearrangement joins TRBV7-3 to TRBJ2-1; 10 bases align to TRBD2. Germline lookup yields CDR1 SGHTA and CDR2 FQGTGA. The ends lost 4 bases at V and 4 bases at J; junction bases unmatched: 4. The CDR3 length is 15 residues. DNA for the CDR3: TGTGCCAGCAGCTCTGGGACTAGCGCATACAATGAGCAGTTCTTC. Residues: CASSSGTSAYNEQFF.

This chain joins TRBV11-3 and TRBJ2-5, with D possibly TRBD2 on 6 matching bases. The CDR3 spans 17 residues. Germline-derived CDR1 and CDR2 are SGHNT and YENEEA. V lost 0 bases and J 2 bases, leaving 16 bases between the germline ends. The CDR3 protein is CASSLERLAGRQETQYF. The CDR3 nucleotides are TGTGCCAGCAGCTTAGAAAGGCTTGCGGGACGGCAAGAGACCCAGTACTTC.

The V and J genes are TRBV2 and TRBJ2-5, with 7 nucleotides matching TRBD2. J was trimmed by 4 bases and V by 3 bases; bases with no gene match: 5. Germline V lookup: CDR1 SNHLY, CDR2 FYNNEI. CDR3 length equals 14 residues. CDR3 residues: CASSEEREGETQYF. CDR3 DNA: TGTGCCAGCAGTGAGGAGCGGGAAGGAGAGACCCAGTACTTC.

The chain employs TRBV18 and TRBJ2-2; weak D call: TRBD2 (5 bases). The CDR3 extends over 15 amino acids. Germline CDR1 and CDR2: KGHSH and LQKENI. V gave up 4 bases and J gave up 3 bases, with 12 bases separating them. The CDR3: CASSLTGGDTGELFF. The CDR3 DNA is TGTGCCAGCTCACTAACCGGAGGCGACACCGGGGAGCTGTTTTTT.

This chain connects TRBV18 to TRBJ1-4; 8 nucleotides match TRBD1. The V and J ends lost 4 bases and 1 base, in that order; junction bases with no gene match: 2. CDR1 KGHSH and CDR2 LQKENI come from the germline V gene. CDR3 size: 15 residues. CDR3 amino acids: CASSLDRGTNEKLFF. As DNA, the CDR3 is TGTGCCAGCTCACTCGACAGGGGAACTAATGAAAAACTGTTTTTT.

The gene calls are TRBV15 and TRBJ1-2; D might be TRBD1 (6 bases). The germline V gene has CDR1 LNHNV and CDR2 YYDKDF (reference sequence). V was pared by 5 bases and J by 2 bases, with 12 bases between. The CDR3 length is 14 residues. This CDR3 reads CATSPQGLNYGYTF. Here the CDR3 DNA reads TGTGCCACCAGCCCACAGGGTCTAAACTATGGCTACACCTTC.

In its sample, this clone was seen once. The V call is TRBV5-1, the J call TRBJ2-3, with a weak D call TRBD1 (6 bases). This CDR3 spans 14 amino acids. The germline V gene has CDR1 SGHRS and CDR2 YFSETQ. V was shortened by 6 bases and J by 6 bases, with 17 bases between the two germline ends. CDR3: CASTRQDTRDTQYF. CDR3 in DNA: TGCGCCAGCACCCGACAGGACACGAGGGATACGCAGTATTTT.

V and J are TRBV2 and TRBJ2-4, with D maybe TRBD2 (5 bases). This CDR3 comprises 15 residues. Germline CDR1 SNHLY, CDR2 FYNNEI. V was cut by 1 base and J by 4 bases, with 11 bases left in between. The CDR3 protein is CASSEEDSRKNIQYF. DNA of the CDR3: TGTGCCAGCAGTGAAGAGGACTCCCGTAAAAACATTCAGTACTTC. Full variable domain (remainder filled in from reference TRBV2 and TRBJ2-4): EPEVTQTPSHQVTQMGQEVILRCVPISNHLYFYWYRQILGQKVEFLVSFYNNEISEKSEIFDDQFSVERPDGSNFTLKIRSTKLEDSAMYFCASSEEDSRKNIQYFGAGTRLSVL.

The chain is built from TRBV19 and TRBJ2-6; 8 bases map to TRBD2. The germline V gene encodes CDR1 LNHDA and CDR2 SQIVND (reference sequence). V shed 5 bases, J shed 2 bases, and the junction held 5 bases outside the gene matches. CDR3 size: 16 residues. This CDR3 is CASSQSGGAGANVLTF. The CDR3 DNA is TGTGCCAGTAGTCAGTCGGGAGGGGCTGGGGCCAACGTCCTGACTTTC.

The chain couples TRBV9 to TRBJ1-2; D unclear. With 6 bases removed from V and 4 bases from J, the gap between germline ends came to 10 bases. The CDR3 is 12 residues long. Germline values: CDR1 SGDLS, CDR2 YYNGEE. CDR3 nucleotide sequence: TGTGCCAGCACCCGGGAGGGCTATGGCTACACCTTC. Its protein product is CASTREGYGYTF.

This clone was counted a few times. The chain links TRBV7-6 to TRBJ2-2, with 11 bases matching TRBD2. The CDR3 consists of 16 residues. V dropped 5 bases and J dropped 4; count of bases not matched to a gene: 6. Germline V gene sequence: CDR1 SGHVS, CDR2 FNYEAQ. CDR3 sequence (DNA): TGTGCCAGCAGCACCCAACTAGCGGGGGCCACCGGGGAGCTGTTTTTT. Translated: CASSTQLAGATGELFF.

This clone was counted only a few times. This rearrangement joins TRBV7-3 to TRBJ2-3; D is unclear. This CDR3 contains 14 residues. Trimming left V 4 bases short and J 0 bases short, with 8 bases between. The germline V gene has CDR1 SGHTA and CDR2 FQGTGA. Here the CDR3 DNA reads TGTGCCAGCAGCTCCTACCCTAGCACAGATACGCAGTATTTT. Its translation: CASSSYPSTDTQYF.

The V gene is TRBV11-2, the J gene TRBJ2-5, with TRBD2 matching over 10 bases. J lost 7 bases, V lost 5 bases, and 7 bases had no gene match. The CDR3 is 14 amino acids. Germline-derived CDR1 and CDR2 are SGHAT and FQNNGV. CDR3 loop: CASSASGGAGTQYF. For the CDR3, the DNA is TGTGCCAGCAGCGCAAGCGGGGGGGCGGGGACCCAGTACTTC.

The chain has TRBV6-2 or TRBV6-3 and TRBJ1-1; the match to TRBD1 covers 8 bases. Germline loops: CDR1 MNHEY, CDR2 SVGEGT. With V trimmed by 2 bases and J by 3 bases, 14 bases remained unmatched. The CDR3 spans 18 residues. The CDR3 coding sequence is TGTGCCAGCAGTTACCCGGACAGGGAGGTGCGAAGAGACACTGAAGCTTTCTTT. Encoded protein: CASSYPDREVRRDTEAFF.

This chain connects TRBV6-6 to TRBJ2-3; 9 bases agree with TRBD1. The CDR3 spans 15 residues. After removal of 7 bases from V and 4 bases from J, the junction contained 9 bases not matched to a gene. Germline V CDR1 and CDR2: MNHNY, SVGAGI (reference sequence). CDR3 sequence reads: CASTRGTGNADTQYF. The CDR3 nucleotides are TGTGCCAGCACTAGAGGGACAGGGAACGCAGATACGCAGTATTTT.

This clone was seen only a few times. CDR3 nucleotides: TGTGCCATCAGTGAATCTTTTCAGGGTCGTACCGGGGAGCTGTTTTTT. Translation: CAISESFQGRTGELFF. V and J are TRBV10-3 and TRBJ2-2; TRBD1 is a possible D gene (5 bases). Germline V CDR1 and CDR2: ENHRY, SYGVKD. V lost 3 bases and J 5 bases, leaving 16 bases between the germline ends. This CDR3 has 16 residues.

This clone was seen once. The chain has TRBV5-1 and TRBJ2-1; TRBD1 is a possible D gene (5 bases). The ends were cut back, 1 base at V and 3 bases at J, with 11 bases in the middle. Germline V gene sequence: CDR1 SGHRS, CDR2 YFSETQ. This CDR3 is 15 amino acids long. The CDR3 region has the DNA TGCGCCAGCAGCTTGAATACAGGAGACTACAATGAGCAGTTCTTC. The encoded protein is CASSLNTGDYNEQFF.

This clone was seen more than once but under ten times. The gene calls are TRBV14 and TRBJ2-5; 10 bases are a match to TRBD1. V was pared by 4 bases and J by 2 bases, with 4 bases of the junction left unmatched. Germline V gene sequence: CDR1 SGHDN, CDR2 FVKESK. The CDR3 totals 15 residues. Written as DNA, the CDR3 is TGTGCCAGCAGCCTATGGACAGGGGGGCAAGAGACCCAGTACTTC. The encoded protein is CASSLWTGGQETQYF.

V gene TRBV19 combines with J gene TRBJ1-1, with D perhaps matching TRBD1 (5 bases). Trimming pared 5 bases from V and 1 base from J, leaving 14 bases between. Per germline, CDR1 LNHDA and CDR2 SQIVND (reference sequence). The CDR3 contains 15 residues. The CDR3 protein is CASSPRDSPNTEAFF. The CDR3 region has the DNA TGTGCCAGTAGTCCCCGGGACTCTCCGAACACTGAAGCTTTCTTT. The full variable domain, in which reference TRBV19 and TRBJ1-1 provide the parts outside the CDR3, is DGGITQSPKYLFRKEGQNVTLSCEQNLNHDAMYWYRQDPGQGLRLIYYSQIVNDFQKGDIAEGYSVSREKKESFPLTVTSAQKNPTAFYLCASSPRDSPNTEAFFGQGTRLTVV.

V and J are TRBV5-1 and TRBJ1-4; the match to TRBD1 covers 8 bases. V dropped 4 bases and J dropped 7; count of bases not matched to a gene: 12. The CDR3 has 16 amino acids. CDR1 and CDR2 from the germline V gene are SGHRS and YFSETQ. CDR3 sequence: CASSQGSGTGGEKLFF. For the CDR3, the DNA is TGCGCCAGCAGCCAAGGATCCGGGACAGGCGGTGAAAAACTGTTTTTT.

The genes are TRBV4-1 and TRBJ2-3, with 12 bases lining up with TRBD2. V lost 5 bases, J lost 3 bases, and 9 bases stayed unmatched. The CDR3 covers 17 residues. CDR1 MGHRA and CDR2 YSYEKL come from the germline V gene. CDR3 coding DNA: TGCGCCAGCAGCGTTACTCCGACTAGCGGGAGAACAGATACGCAGTATTTT. It yields the protein CASSVTPTSGRTDTQYF.

This clone was counted once. V is TRBV5-4 and J is TRBJ1-2; the match to TRBD1 covers 8 bases. The length of the CDR3 is 15 residues. The V and J ends lost 3 bases and 3 bases, in that order; junction bases with no gene match: 7. The V gene's germline CDR1 is SGHNT and CDR2 YYREEE (reference sequence). The CDR3 DNA reads TGTGCCAGCAGCTCCGGGGACAGGAGAGACTATGGCTACACCTTC. Encoded protein: CASSSGDRRDYGYTF.

This clone was picked up one time. The chain links TRBV12-5 to TRBJ2-7; TRBD1 might be the D (5 bases). V lost 1 base and J lost 5, with 15 bases in between. The CDR3 extends over 15 amino acids. Looked up from germline, CDR1 is LGHNT and CDR2 is FRNRAP. CDR3 region: CASGLEADRSDEQYF. The CDR3 bases are TGTGCTAGTGGTTTGGAAGCCGACAGATCCGACGAGCAGTACTTC.

The rearrangement uses TRBV19 and TRBJ1-1; D not certain. Germline V gene sequence: CDR1 LNHDA, CDR2 SQIVND (reference sequence). CDR3 size: 16 residues. The V and J ends lost 5 bases and 6 bases respectively, with 22 bases between them. CDR3 nucleotides: TGTGCCAGTAGTGGGTCAGAGGGTCGGATAGTGCCTGAAGCTTTCTTT. This sequence encodes CASSGSEGRIVPEAFF.